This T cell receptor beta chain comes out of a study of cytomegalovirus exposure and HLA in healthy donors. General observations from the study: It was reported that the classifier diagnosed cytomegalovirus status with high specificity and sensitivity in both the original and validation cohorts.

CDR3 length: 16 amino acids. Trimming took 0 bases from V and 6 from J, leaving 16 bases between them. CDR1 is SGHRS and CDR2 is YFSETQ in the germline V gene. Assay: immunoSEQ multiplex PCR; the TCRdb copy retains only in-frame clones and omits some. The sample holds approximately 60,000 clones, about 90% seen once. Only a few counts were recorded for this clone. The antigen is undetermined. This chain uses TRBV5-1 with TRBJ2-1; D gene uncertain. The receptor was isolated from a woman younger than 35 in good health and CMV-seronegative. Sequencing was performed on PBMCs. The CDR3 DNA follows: TGCGCCAGCAGCTTGGCCGCTGGAGCACCCGGCAATGAGCAGTTCTTC. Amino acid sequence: CASSLAAGAPGNEQFF.